These T cell receptor beta chains were read from a single sample in a study of OX40 agonist ivuxolimab in advanced cancers. TCRdb keeps only in-frame clones here, not all; method: immunoSEQ multiplex PCR. The table shows some 7,000 clones, with roughly 78% occurring only once. This material consisted of CD4+ or CD8+ T cells sorted from blood, taken in a trial of the OX40 agonist ivuxolimab. These receptors originate from an adult with an advanced solid tumor such as melanoma, head and neck, liver or kidney cancer. The CDR3 runs from the conserved cysteine through the conserved F or W. The D gene is left open where the match is weak. The size field is filled for only some rows; it gives once, few, many or a size class.

>.|TRBJ1-1|.|TRBV7-9
CASVFFGGNTEAFF
TGTGCCAGTGTCTTCTTTGGGGGGAACACTGAAGCTTTCTTT
>.|TRBJ2-1|once|TRBV30
CAWSQASYNEQFF
TGTGCCTGGAGTCAGGCCTCCTACAATGAGCAGTTCTTC
>.|TRBJ2-7|.|TRBV5-6
CASSLWSDEQYF
TGTGCCAGCAGCTTGTGGTCGGACGAGCAGTACTTC
>TRBD1|TRBJ1-1|.|TRBV4-3
CASSLHDRGLTEAFF
TGCGCCAGCAGCCTGCACGACAGGGGGCTCACTGAAGCTTTCTTT
>.|TRBJ1-1|.|TRBV4-1
CASSQDDGTGTEAFF
TGCGCCAGCAGCCAAGATGACGGGACGGGGACTGAAGCTTTCTTT
>TRBD1|TRBJ1-3|once|TRBV19
CASSTSDRAGNTIYF
TGTGCCAGTAGTACAAGCGACAGGGCTGGAAACACCATATATTTT
>TRBD1|TRBJ2-7|.|TRBV30
CAWSFGQGPHYEQYF
TGTGCCTGGAGTTTCGGACAGGGCCCCCACTACGAGCAGTACTTC
>.|TRBJ1-1|.|TRBV28
CASSLWGRGNTEAFF
TGTGCCAGCAGTTTATGGGGGAGGGGGAACACTGAAGCTTTCTTT
>.|TRBJ1-6|.|TRBV2
CASSELGANSPLHF
TGTGCCAGCAGTGAGTTAGGCGCTAATTCACCCCTCCACTTT
>.|TRBJ2-7|.|TRBV19
CASSPRTYGVAEQYF
TGTGCCAGTAGTCCGAGGACCTACGGAGTCGCCGAGCAGTACTTC
>.|TRBJ1-4|.|TRBV5-8
CASSSEGRGIEKLFF
TGTGCCAGCAGCTCGGAAGGGAGAGGGATTGAAAAACTGTTTTTT
>TRBD2|TRBJ2-7|.|TRBV14
CASSQDSETSGWTYEQYF
TGTGCCAGCAGCCAAGATTCCGAGACTAGCGGGTGGACCTACGAGCAGTACTTC
>.|TRBJ2-1|.|TRBV19
CASSLKSAYNEQFF
TGTGCCAGTAGCCTTAAGAGCGCCTACAATGAGCAGTTCTTC
>.|TRBJ1-5|.|TRBV13
CASSLRGGNQPQHF
TGTGCCAGCAGCTTAAGAGGGGGTAATCAGCCCCAGCATTTT
>.|TRBJ2-7|.|TRBV30
CAWSVLGDEQYF
TGTGCCTGGAGTGTACTAGGGGACGAGCAGTACTTC
>TRBD1|TRBJ2-2|.|TRBV4-3
CASSQDRGNTGELFF
TGCGCCAGCAGCCAGGACAGGGGAAACACCGGGGAGCTGTTTTTT
>.|TRBJ1-1|.|TRBV27
CASSRGAPTEAFF
TGTGCCAGCAGTCGGGGGGCGCCCACTGAAGCTTTCTTT
>.|TRBJ1-1|.|TRBV9
CASSRGNTEAFF
TGTGCCAGCAGCCGAGGGAACACTGAAGCTTTCTTT
>.|TRBJ2-1|medium-sized|TRBV30
CAWSFNEQFF
TGTGCCTGGAGTTTCAATGAGCAGTTCTTC
>TRBD1|TRBJ1-5|.|TRBV6-7
CASSSQGGAGQPQHF
TGTGCCAGCAGTTCCCAGGGGGGGGCCGGTCAGCCCCAGCATTTT
>.|TRBJ2-7|.|TRBV7-9
CASSPEVRDEQYF
TGTGCCAGCAGCCCCGAGGTGAGGGACGAGCAGTACTTC
>.|TRBJ2-7|.|TRBV10-3
CAISESDYEQYF
TGTGCCATCAGTGAGTCGGACTACGAGCAGTACTTC
>TRBD1|TRBJ1-6|.|TRBV2
CASSGVQGANSPLHF
TGTGCCAGCAGTGGGGTACAGGGGGCTAATTCACCCCTCCACTTT
>TRBD2|TRBJ2-1|.|TRBV10-2
CASSESGLAGGEAYNEQFF
TGCGCCAGCAGTGAGTCAGGCCTAGCGGGAGGAGAAGCTTACAATGAGCAGTTCTTC
>TRBD2|TRBJ2-3|.|TRBV9
CASSGSERGGRGTDTQYF
TGTGCCAGCAGCGGGTCTGAGCGGGGGGGCCGGGGCACAGATACGCAGTATTTT
>TRBD1|TRBJ1-5|.|TRBV28
CASSPRTGPNQPQHF
TGTGCCAGCAGCCCCCGGACAGGACCTAATCAGCCCCAGCATTTT
>.|TRBJ2-4|once|TRBV28
CASSLPGEGKNIQYF
TGTGCCAGCAGTCTCCCGGGAGAAGGGAAAAACATTCAGTACTTC
>.|TRBJ2-2|.|TRBV10-2
CASSGPGSRGGELFF
TGCGCCAGCAGTGGACCAGGGAGCAGGGGCGGGGAGCTGTTTTTT
>.|TRBJ1-2|.|TRBV14
CASSQEGEGLDYGYTF
TGTGCCAGCAGCCAAGAGGGTGAGGGGTTGGACTATGGCTACACCTTC
>.|TRBJ2-1|few|TRBV6-6
CASSYSNEQFF
TGTGCCAGCAGTTACTCGAATGAGCAGTTCTTC
>.|TRBJ2-3|few|TRBV28
CASSFLSGTDTQYF
TGTGCCAGCAGTTTTTTGTCCGGGACAGATACGCAGTATTTT
>.|TRBJ1-3|.|TRBV6-9
CATSLSNSGNTIYF
TGTGCCACCAGCCTGAGCAACTCTGGAAACACCATATATTTT
>.|TRBJ2-1|.|TRBV6-5
CASSYAGPRDEQFF
TGTGCCAGCAGTTACGCAGGTCCGAGGGATGAGCAGTTCTTC
>.|TRBJ1-2|.|TRBV30
CAWRGASSYGYTF
TGTGCCTGGAGGGGGGCATCGTCCTATGGCTACACCTTC
>.|TRBJ2-4|.|TRBV27
CASSLSFRGIAKNIQYF
TGTGCCAGCAGTTTATCCTTCAGGGGTATTGCCAAAAACATTCAGTACTTC